The entry that follows covers one TCR beta chain sequence. Its target is not known. The data were taken from a study of shared clonotypes between healthy human individuals. General study findings and limits: With a handful of donors compared, around 5% of naive CD4 clonotypes were shared.

In the original workflow: There were no quality scores in the junction-only immunoSEQ sequences, so filtering differed. Some clones are missing from TCRdb's copy, which holds only in-frame ones; the method was immunoSEQ multiplex PCR. V and J calls and clone size are copied from that table; D and trimming were computed from the DNA. The sample carries 780,000 or so clones, over 55% recorded once. Looked up from germline, CDR1 is SGHRS and CDR2 is YFSETQ. This CDR3 region has 13 residues. V was trimmed by 2 bases and J by 1 base, leaving 6 bases between them. Partitioning of CD4+ cells yielded a CD45RA+ naive subset and a CD45RA-negative memory subset.

The receptor was isolated from a woman aged 25 to 39 in good health. The rearrangement uses TRBV5-1 and TRBJ2-5, with D unclear. The sequenced sample consisted of memory CD4+ T cells sorted from blood. The subset here: CD45RA-negative fraction. CDR3 sequence (DNA): TGCGCCAGCAGCTTCGCCGGCCAAGAGACCCAGTACTTC. Translated: CASSFAGQETQYF.